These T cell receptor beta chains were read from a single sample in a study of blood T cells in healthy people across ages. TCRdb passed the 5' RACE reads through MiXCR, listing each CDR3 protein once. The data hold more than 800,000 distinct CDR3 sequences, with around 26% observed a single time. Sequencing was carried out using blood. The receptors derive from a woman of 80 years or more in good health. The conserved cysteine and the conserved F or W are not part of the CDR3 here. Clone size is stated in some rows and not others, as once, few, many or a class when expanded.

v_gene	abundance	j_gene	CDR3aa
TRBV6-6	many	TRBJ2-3	ASRGLAGGRSDTQY
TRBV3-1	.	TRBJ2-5	AGSQVLETQY
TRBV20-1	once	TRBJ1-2	SATGGLDGYT
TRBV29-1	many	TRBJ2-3	SVGSGNTDTQY
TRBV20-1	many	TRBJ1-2	SAPRQGYGYT
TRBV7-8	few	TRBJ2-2	ASSPKQGSTWTGELF
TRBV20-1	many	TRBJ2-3	SARDRPMGLGTDTQY
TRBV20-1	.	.	SARTLIPGTGSYNEQY
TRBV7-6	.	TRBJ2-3	ASSPLGAGRADTQY
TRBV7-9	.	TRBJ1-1	ASSSTSQGNTEAF
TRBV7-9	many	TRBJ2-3	ASSPLGAYTQY
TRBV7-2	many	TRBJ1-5	ASSLRQGGNQPQH
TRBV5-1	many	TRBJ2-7	ASSLEGAGTGILEQY
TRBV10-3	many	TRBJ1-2	AIRSGLWDGYT
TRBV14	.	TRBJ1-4	ASSQDLGKGREKLF
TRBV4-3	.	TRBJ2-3	ASSPSRDYTQY
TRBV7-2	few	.	ASSSDRAGYNEQY
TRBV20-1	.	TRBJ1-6	SARDHPGLTPLH
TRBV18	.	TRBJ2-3	ASSPFQGPDTQD
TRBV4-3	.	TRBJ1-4	ASNQPGSGEKLF
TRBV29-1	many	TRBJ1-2	SVGRAANYGYT
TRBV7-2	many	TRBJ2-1	ASSPWRGGPNEQF
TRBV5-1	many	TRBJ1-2	ASSLGADGRTYGYT
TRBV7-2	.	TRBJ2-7	ASSGGLGEISYEQY
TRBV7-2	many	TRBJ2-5	ASSLAGVAAQETQY
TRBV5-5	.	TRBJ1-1	ASSIQGAEAF
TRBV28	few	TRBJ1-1	ARGSTEAF
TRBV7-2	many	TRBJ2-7	ASSLQWDRGEQY
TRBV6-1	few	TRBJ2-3	ASIRDWTTDTQY
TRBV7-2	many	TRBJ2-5	ASRRGLGETQY
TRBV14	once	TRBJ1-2	ASSQGRGGSYGNT
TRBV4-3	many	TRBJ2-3	ASSQELTGEVADTQY
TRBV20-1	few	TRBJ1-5	SAQQGAASNQPQH
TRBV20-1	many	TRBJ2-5	SARIGTSGGQETQY
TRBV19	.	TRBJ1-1	ASSMAQGRAEAF
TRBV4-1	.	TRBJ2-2	ASSQPARGTTGELF
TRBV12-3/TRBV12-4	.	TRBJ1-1	ATHVGYSGDMNTEAF
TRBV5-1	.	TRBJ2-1	ASGTTVGSSYNEQF
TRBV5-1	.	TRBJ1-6	ASSSQDNSPLH
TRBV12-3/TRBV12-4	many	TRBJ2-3	ASSSGLAVRTDTQY
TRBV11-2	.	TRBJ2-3	ASSLSGLNTQY
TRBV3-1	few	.	ASSQPGQGFETQY
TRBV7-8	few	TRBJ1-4	ASSLDRTGNEKLF
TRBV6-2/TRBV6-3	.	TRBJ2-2	ASRQLGYSNTGELF
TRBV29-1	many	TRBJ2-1	SVGYPLTSGEREQF
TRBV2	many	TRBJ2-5	ASCWALQETQY
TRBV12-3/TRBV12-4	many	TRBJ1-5	ASSISGSNQPQH
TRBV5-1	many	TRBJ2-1	ASSFYDRGGLGANEQF
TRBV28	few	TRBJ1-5	ASSPNPTGTAQPQH
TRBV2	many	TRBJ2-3	ASYRGGTDTQY
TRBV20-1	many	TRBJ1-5	SARPGAGNQPQH